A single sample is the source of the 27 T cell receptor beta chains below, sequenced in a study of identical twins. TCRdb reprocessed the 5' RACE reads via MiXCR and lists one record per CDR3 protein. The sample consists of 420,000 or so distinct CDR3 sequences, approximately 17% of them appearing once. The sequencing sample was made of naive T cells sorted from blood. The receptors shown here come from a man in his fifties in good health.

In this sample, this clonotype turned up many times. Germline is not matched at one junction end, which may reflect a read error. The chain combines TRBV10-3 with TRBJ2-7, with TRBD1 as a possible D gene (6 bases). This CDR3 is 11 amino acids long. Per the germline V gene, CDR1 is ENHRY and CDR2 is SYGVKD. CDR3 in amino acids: CATIQGIEQYF. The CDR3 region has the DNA TGTGCCACCATACAGGGTATCGAGCAGTATTTC.

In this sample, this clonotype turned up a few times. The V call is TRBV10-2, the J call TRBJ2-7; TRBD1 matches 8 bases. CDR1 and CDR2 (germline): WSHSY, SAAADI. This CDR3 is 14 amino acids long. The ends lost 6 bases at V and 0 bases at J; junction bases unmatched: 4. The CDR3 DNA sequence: TGCGCCAGCAGCGGGGACAGGAGCTCCTACGAGCAGTACTTC. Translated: CASSGDRSSYEQYF.

CDR3: CAISEGLANTGELFF. CDR3 nucleotide sequence: TGTGCCATCAGTGAGGGACTAGCGAACACCGGGGAGCTGTTTTTT. This sequence joins TRBV10-3 and TRBJ2-2; 7 positions match TRBD2. The CDR3 spans 15 residues. V trimming: 2 bases; J trimming: 0 bases; junction bases outside the gene matches: 0. Germline V lookup: CDR1 ENHRY, CDR2 SYGVKD.

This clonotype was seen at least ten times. CDR3 bases: TGTGCCAGCTACAGGGGGACTAGCAATGAGCAGTTCTTC. Translation gives CASYRGTSNEQFF. The rearrangement links TRBV19 to TRBJ2-1; D tentatively reads TRBD1 or TRBD2 (8 bases each). The CDR3 spans 13 residues. The germline V and J ends were trimmed by 9 bases and 6 bases, with 15 bases remaining between them. Germline lookup yields CDR1 LNHDA and CDR2 SQIVND (reference sequence).

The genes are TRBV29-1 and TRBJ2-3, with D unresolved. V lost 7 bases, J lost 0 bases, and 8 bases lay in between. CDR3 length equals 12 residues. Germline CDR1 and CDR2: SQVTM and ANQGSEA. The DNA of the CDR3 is TGCAGCGAACGGAGAAGCACAGATACGCAGTATTTT. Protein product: CSERRSTDTQYF.

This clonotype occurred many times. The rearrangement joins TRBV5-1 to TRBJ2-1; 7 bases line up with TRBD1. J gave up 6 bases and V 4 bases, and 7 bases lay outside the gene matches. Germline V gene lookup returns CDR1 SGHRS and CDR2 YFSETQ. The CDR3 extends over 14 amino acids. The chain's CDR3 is CASSGGTESNEQFF. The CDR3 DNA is TGCGCCAGCAGCGGTGGGACAGAGTCCAATGAGCAGTTCTTC.

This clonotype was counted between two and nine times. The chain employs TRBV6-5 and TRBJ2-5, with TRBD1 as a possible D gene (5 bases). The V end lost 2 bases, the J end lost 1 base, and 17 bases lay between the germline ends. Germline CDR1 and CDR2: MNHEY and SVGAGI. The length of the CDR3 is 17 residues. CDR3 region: CASSYRRPDSFQETQYF. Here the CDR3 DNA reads TGTGCCAGCAGTTACAGACGGCCCGACAGTTTCCAAGAGACCCAGTACTTC.

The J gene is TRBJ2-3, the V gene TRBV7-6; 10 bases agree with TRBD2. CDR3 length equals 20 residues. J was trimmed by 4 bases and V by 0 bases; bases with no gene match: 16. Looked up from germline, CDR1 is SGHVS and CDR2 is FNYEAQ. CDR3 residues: CASSLASASGRPRRADTQYF. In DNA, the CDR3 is TGTGCCAGCAGCTTAGCATCGGCTAGCGGGAGACCGCGACGGGCAGATACGCAGTATTTT.

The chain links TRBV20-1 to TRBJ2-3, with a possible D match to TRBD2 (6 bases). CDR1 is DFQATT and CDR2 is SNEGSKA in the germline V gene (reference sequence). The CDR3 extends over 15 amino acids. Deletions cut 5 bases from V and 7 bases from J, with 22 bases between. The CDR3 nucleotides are TGCAGTGCTGTAAACCGGGACTCCCCGGCCTATACGCAGTATTTT. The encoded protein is CSAVNRDSPAYTQYF.

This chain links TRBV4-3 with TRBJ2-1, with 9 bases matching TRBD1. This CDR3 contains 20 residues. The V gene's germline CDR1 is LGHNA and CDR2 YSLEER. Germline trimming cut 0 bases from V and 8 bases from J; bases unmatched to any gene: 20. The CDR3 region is CASSQEGASYTGGLIYEQFF. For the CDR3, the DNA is TGCGCCAGCAGCCAAGAAGGGGCGTCGTATACAGGGGGCTTGATCTATGAGCAGTTCTTC.

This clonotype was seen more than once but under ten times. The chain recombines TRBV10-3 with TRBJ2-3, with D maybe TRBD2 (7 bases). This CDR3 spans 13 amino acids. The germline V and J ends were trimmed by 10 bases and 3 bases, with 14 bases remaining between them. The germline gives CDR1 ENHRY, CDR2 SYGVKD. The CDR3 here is CATRGGATDTQYF. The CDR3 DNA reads TGTGCCACTCGTGGGGGGGCAACAGATACGCAGTATTTT.

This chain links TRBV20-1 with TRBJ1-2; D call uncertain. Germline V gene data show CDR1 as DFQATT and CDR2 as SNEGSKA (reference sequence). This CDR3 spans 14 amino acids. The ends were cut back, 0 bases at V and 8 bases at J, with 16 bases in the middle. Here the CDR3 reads CSARDRRSIAGYTF. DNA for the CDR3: TGCAGTGCTAGAGATAGGCGTAGCATTGCAGGCTACACCTTC.

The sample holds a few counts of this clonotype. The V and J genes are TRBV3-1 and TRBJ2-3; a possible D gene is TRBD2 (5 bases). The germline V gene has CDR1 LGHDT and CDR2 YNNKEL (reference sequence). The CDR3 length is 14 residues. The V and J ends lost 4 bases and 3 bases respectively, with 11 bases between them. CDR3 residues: CASSLRRITDTQYF. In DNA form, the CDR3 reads TGTGCCAGCAGCCTCAGGAGGATTACAGATACGCAGTATTTT.

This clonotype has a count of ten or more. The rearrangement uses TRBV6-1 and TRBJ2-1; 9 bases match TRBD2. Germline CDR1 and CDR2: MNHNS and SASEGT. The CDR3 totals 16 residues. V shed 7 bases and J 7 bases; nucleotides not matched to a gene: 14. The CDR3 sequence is CASTQSLSGRDNEQFF. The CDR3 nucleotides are TGTGCCAGCACCCAGTCGCTTAGCGGGAGAGATAATGAGCAGTTCTTC.

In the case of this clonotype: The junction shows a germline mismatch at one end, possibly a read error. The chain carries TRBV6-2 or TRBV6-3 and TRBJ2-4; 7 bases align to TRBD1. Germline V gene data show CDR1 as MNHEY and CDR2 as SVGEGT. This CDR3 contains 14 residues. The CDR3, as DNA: TGTGCCAGCAGAGCTACAGGGGCCAAAAACATGCAGTACTTC. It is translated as CASRATGAKNMQYF.

This CDR3 reads CASRITGTAYGYTF. The CDR3 region has the DNA TGTGCCAGCAGAATAACCGGGACGGCCTATGGCTACACCTTC. V and J are TRBV6-1 and TRBJ1-2, with D maybe TRBD1 (5 bases). The V and J ends lost 6 bases and 4 bases respectively, with 15 bases between them. CDR1 is MNHNS, CDR2 SASEGT, per germline. This CDR3 comprises 14 residues.

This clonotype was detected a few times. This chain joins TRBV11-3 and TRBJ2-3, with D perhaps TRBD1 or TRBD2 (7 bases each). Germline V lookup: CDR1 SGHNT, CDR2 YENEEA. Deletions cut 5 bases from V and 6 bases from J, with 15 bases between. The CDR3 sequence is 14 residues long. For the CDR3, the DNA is TGTGCCAGCAGCGCCAGGGGGGGCCCCGATACGCAGTATTTT. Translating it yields CASSARGGPDTQYF.

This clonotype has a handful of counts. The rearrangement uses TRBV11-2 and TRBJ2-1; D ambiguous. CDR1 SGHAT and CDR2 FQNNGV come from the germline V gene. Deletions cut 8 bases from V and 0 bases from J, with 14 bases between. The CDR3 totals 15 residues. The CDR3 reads CASRLGSSSYNEQFF. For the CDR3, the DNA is TGTGCCAGCCGCCTCGGATCCAGCTCCTACAATGAGCAGTTCTTC.

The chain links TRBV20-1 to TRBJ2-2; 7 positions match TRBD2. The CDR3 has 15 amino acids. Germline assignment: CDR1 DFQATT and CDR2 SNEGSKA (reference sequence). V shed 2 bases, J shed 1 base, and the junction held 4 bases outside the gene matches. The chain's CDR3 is CSARPGTKNTGELFF. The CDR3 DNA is TGCAGTGCTAGACCTGGGACTAAGAACACCGGGGAGCTGTTTTTT.

The CDR3 DNA reads TGTGCCAGCTCAGCCCTCGCCACAGGCCACCAAGAGACCCAGTACTTC. Protein sequence: CASSALATGHQETQYF. The chain links TRBV18 to TRBJ2-5; a possible D gene is TRBD1 (5 bases). Germline V gene sequence: CDR1 KGHSH, CDR2 LQKENI. The V gene lost 5 bases and the J gene lost 0 bases, with 16 bases spanning the gap. This CDR3 spans 16 amino acids.

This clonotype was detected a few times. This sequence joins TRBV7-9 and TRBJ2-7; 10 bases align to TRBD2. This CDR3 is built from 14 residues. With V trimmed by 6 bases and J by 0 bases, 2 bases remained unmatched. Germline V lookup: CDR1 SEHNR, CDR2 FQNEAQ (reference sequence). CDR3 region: CASRAGGSSYEQYF. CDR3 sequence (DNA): TGTGCCAGCAGAGCGGGAGGGAGCTCCTACGAGCAGTACTTC.

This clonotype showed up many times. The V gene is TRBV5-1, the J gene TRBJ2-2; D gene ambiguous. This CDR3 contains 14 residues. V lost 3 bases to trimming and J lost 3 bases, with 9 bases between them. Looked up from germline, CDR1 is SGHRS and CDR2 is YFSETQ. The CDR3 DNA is TGCGCCAGCAGCTCGGACGGCTACACCGGGGAGCTGTTTTTT. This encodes CASSSDGYTGELFF.

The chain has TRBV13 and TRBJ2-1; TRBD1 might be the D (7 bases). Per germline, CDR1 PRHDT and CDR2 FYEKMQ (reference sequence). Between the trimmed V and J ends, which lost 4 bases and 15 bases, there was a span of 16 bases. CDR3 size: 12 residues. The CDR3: CASSSGGTEGFF. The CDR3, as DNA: TGTGCCAGCAGCTCAGGGGGGACTGAGGGGTTCTTC.

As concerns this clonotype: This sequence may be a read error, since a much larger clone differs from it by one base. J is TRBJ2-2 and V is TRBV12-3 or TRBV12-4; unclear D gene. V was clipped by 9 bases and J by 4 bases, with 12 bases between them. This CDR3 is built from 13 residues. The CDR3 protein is CARSPPGTGELFF. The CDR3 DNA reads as TGTGCCAGGAGTCCCCCGGGCACCGGGGAGCTGTTTTTT.

The CDR3 protein is CASSLSSFNEQFF. The DNA of the CDR3 is TGTGCCAGCAGCTTGTCTAGTTTCAATGAGCAGTTCTTC. The rearrangement uses TRBV7-2 and TRBJ2-1; D unresolved. Deletions cut 3 bases from V and 6 bases from J, with 9 bases between. Germline V gives CDR1 SGHTA, CDR2 FQGNSA. CDR3 length: 13 residues.

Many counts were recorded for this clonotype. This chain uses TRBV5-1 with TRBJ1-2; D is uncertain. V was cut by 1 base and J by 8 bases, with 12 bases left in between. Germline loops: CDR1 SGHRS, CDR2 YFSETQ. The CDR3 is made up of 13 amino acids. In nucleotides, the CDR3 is TGCGCCAGCAGCTTGTCTCCGGGGAGCGGCTACACCTTC. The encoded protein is CASSLSPGSGYTF.

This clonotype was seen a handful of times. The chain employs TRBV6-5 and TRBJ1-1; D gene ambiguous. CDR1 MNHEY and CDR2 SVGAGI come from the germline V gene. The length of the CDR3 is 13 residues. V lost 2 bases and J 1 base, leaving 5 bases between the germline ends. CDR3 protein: CASSYKQNTEAFF. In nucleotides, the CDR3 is TGTGCCAGCAGTTACAAGCAGAACACTGAAGCTTTCTTT.